A selection of T cell receptor beta chains follows, all from one sample in a study of T cells after yellow fever vaccination. TCRdb itself ran the 5' RACE reads through MiXCR, one entry per CDR3 protein. The sample shows 120,000 to 150,000 distinct CDR3 sequences, 7.7% of them seen only once. Specimen: CD4+ T cells sorted from PBMCs, collected 5 days after the yellow fever booster vaccination. The receptors originated from a man aged 25 to 45 who received the YFV17D yellow fever vaccine. CDR3s include the opening cysteine and the closing phenylalanine or tryptophan. The order of the fields is D gene, J gene, clone size, V gene, CDR3 protein, CDR3 DNA. D genes are given only for firm matches. For some rows the clone size is stated as once, few or many, or as a class when expanded; others skip it.

NA TRBJ2-3 many TRBV24-1 CATSVGQGSDTQYF TGTGCCACCAGTGTGGGGCAGGGGTCAGATACGCAGTATTTT
NA TRBJ2-1 few TRBV7-2 CASSSRGIEQFF TGTGCCAGCAGCTCCCGGGGAATTGAGCAGTTCTTC
NA TRBJ1-4 many TRBV4-3 CASSQEGSATNEKLFF TGCGCCAGCAGCCAAGAGGGGTCAGCAACTAATGAAAAACTGTTTTTT
TRBD1 TRBJ2-3 many TRBV30 CAWSTAARGHSDTQYF TGTGCCTGGAGTACCGCGGCCAGGGGGCACTCAGATACGCAGTATTTT
NA TRBJ2-6 few TRBV5-1 CASSLVGGSGANVLTF TGCGCCAGCAGCTTGGTTGGTGGCTCTGGGGCCAACGTCCTGACTTTC
NA TRBJ2-1 few TRBV28 CASRGGTTYF TGTGCCAGCAGAGGGGGAACTACCTACTTC
NA TRBJ1-6 few TRBV20-1 CSARASVGSYNSPLHF TGCAGTGCTAGGGCCAGCGTCGGCTCCTATAATTCACCCCTCCACTTT
NA TRBJ1-1 NA TRBV3-1 CASSQDAGARTEAFF TGTGCCAGCAGCCAAGATGCGGGGGCGCGCACTGAAGCTTTCTTT
TRBD1 TRBJ2-6 NA TRBV20-1 CSARTQPGQGSFSGANVLTF TGCAGTGCTAGAACTCAACCGGGACAGGGGAGCTTCTCTGGGGCCAACGTCCTGACTTTC
NA TRBJ2-1 many TRBV7-2 CASSLLTTSYNEQFF TGTGCCAGCAGCTTACTGACTACAAGTTACAATGAGCAGTTCTTC
NA TRBJ2-1 many TRBV28 CASTKRLSYNEQFF TGTGCCAGCACAAAGCGTTTATCCTACAATGAGCAGTTCTTC
NA TRBJ2-2 many TRBV4-3 CASSQEGGVTGELFF TGCGCCAGCAGCCAAGAAGGGGGGGTAACCGGGGAGCTGTTTTTT
NA TRBJ1-6 many TRBV27 CASSYLMSSPLHF TGTGCCAGCAGTTACCTGATGAGTTCACCCCTCCACTTT
TRBD1 TRBJ2-2 many TRBV5-1 CASSPRDRVTGELFF TGCGCCAGCAGCCCCCGGGACAGGGTAACCGGGGAGCTGTTTTTT
NA TRBJ2-3 NA TRBV5-4 CASSPRGGEGNTQYF TGTGCCAGCAGCCCCCGTGGGGGAGAAGGGAATACGCAGTATTTT
NA TRBJ2-1 many TRBV6-2/TRBV6-3 CASSPVRVLDNEQFF TGTGCCAGCAGTCCCGTCCGCGTTCTAGACAATGAGCAGTTCTTC
NA TRBJ1-1 many TRBV11-2 CASSFQGNTEAFF TGTGCCAGCAGCTTTCAAGGGAACACTGAAGCTTTCTTT
NA TRBJ2-3 NA TRBV20-1 CSARVGTGSTDTQYF TGCAGTGCTAGAGTGGGGACGGGAAGCACAGATACGCAGTATTTT
NA TRBJ2-5 few TRBV19 CASSISPWRQETQYF TGTGCCAGTAGTATTTCCCCGTGGCGGCAAGAGACCCAGTACTTC
NA TRBJ2-7 NA TRBV19 CASTGTSSYEQYF TGTGCCAGTACCGGGACGAGCTCCTACGAGCAGTACTTC
TRBD2 TRBJ2-3 many TRBV6-1 CASRASGSADTQYF TGTGCCAGCAGAGCGAGCGGGAGCGCAGATACGCAGTATTTT
TRBD2 TRBJ2-1 many TRBV11-1 CASSFEAGGNNEQFF TGTGCCAGCAGCTTCGAAGCGGGAGGTAACAATGAGCAGTTCTTC
TRBD2 TRBJ2-3 many TRBV7-2 CASSSWGGSTDTQYF TGTGCCAGCAGCTCATGGGGAGGGAGCACAGATACGCAGTATTTT
NA TRBJ2-7 many TRBV7-2 CASSLVSTGLTYEQYF TGTGCCAGCAGCTTAGTATCGACTGGTTTGACCTACGAGCAGTACTTC
TRBD1 TRBJ2-5 many TRBV6-1 CASGGQVKETQYF TGTGCCAGCGGGGGACAGGTTAAAGAGACCCAGTACTTC
TRBD2 TRBJ2-3 many TRBV20-1 CSARLAGVDTQYF TGCAGTGCTCGACTAGCGGGGGTAGATACGCAGTATTTT
TRBD1 TRBJ2-4 few TRBV7-2 CASSRQSGTGYQNIQYF TGTGCCAGCAGCCGACAGTCCGGGACAGGGTATCAAAACATTCAGTACTTC
NA TRBJ1-1 many TRBV20-1 CSASLGGGTEAFF TGCAGTGCTTCGTTAGGGGGTGGTACTGAAGCTTTCTTT
NA TRBJ1-4 many TRBV29-1 CSVGARIHEKLFF TGCAGCGTTGGGGCTAGGATTCATGAAAAACTGTTTTTT
TRBD2 TRBJ2-5 many TRBV5-1 CASSLVPPGLARYQETQYF TGCGCCAGCAGCTTGGTACCCCCGGGACTAGCGAGGTACCAAGAGACCCAGTACTTC
TRBD2 TRBJ2-7 NA TRBV9 CASSVTSGSYEQYF TGTGCCAGCAGCGTGACTAGCGGGTCCTACGAGCAGTACTTC
NA TRBJ2-7 many TRBV6-5 CASSYSRIGGSLEQYF TGTGCCAGCAGTTACTCCCGGATTGGTGGATCTCTCGAGCAGTACTTC
TRBD1 TRBJ1-2 many TRBV20-1 CSASGTGDYGYTF TGCAGTGCCTCCGGGACAGGGGACTATGGCTACACCTTC
TRBD2 TRBJ2-1 many TRBV5-6 CASSLILAGGEQFF TGTGCCAGCAGCTTGATACTAGCGGGAGGTGAGCAGTTCTTC
NA TRBJ1-5 many TRBV10-3 CAISDQRGGNQPQHF TGTGCCATCAGTGACCAAAGGGGCGGAAATCAGCCCCAGCATTTT
TRBD2 TRBJ2-7 many TRBV20-1 CSARAQAGGYEQYF TGCAGTGCTAGAGCCCAAGCGGGAGGTTACGAGCAGTACTTC
TRBD2 TRBJ2-2 many TRBV4-2 CASSLAGGAAGELFF TGTGCCAGCAGCCTGGCGGGAGGGGCGGCCGGGGAGCTGTTTTTT
TRBD2 TRBJ2-1 many TRBV12-3/TRBV12-4 CASSHIAGAYNEQFF TGTGCCAGCAGCCACATTGCGGGAGCCTACAATGAGCAGTTCTTC
NA TRBJ2-5 few TRBV29-1 CSVRKETQYF TGCAGCGTCCGGAAGGAGACCCAGTACTTC
NA TRBJ2-3 many TRBV5-6 CASSFGQLDTQYF TGTGCCAGCAGCTTCGGACAGCTAGATACGCAGTATTTT
NA TRBJ2-3 many TRBV7-2 CASSWAVADVGYF TGTGCCAGCAGTTGGGCCGTAGCGGACGTAGGGTATTTT
TRBD2 TRBJ2-3 NA TRBV20-1 CSAPSGIRVPQYF TGCAGTGCTCCTAGCGGGATTCGGGTCCCCCAGTATTTT